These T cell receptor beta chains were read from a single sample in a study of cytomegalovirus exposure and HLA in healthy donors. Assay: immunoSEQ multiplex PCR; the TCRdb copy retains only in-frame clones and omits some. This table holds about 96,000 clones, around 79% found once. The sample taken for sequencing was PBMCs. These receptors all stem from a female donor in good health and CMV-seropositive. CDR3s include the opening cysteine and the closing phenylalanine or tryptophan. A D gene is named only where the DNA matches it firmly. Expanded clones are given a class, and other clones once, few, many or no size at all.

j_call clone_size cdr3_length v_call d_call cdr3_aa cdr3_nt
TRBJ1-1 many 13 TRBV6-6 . CASYRAVNTEAFF TGTGCCAGCTACAGGGCGGTGAACACTGAAGCTTTCTTT
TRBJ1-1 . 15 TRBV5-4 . CASSLWRDMNTEAFF TGTGCCAGCAGCTTGTGGCGAGACATGAACACTGAAGCTTTCTTT
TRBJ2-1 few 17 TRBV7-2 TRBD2 CASSPSLRGGGYNEQFF TGTGCCAGCAGCCCGAGCTTACGGGGGGGCGGCTACAATGAGCAGTTCTTC
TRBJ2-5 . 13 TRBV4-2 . CASSQALQETQYF TGTGCCAGCAGCCAAGCCCTCCAAGAGACCCAGTACTTC
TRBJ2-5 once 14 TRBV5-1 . CASSLPADRETQYF TGCGCCAGCAGCTTGCCTGCCGACAGGGAGACCCAGTACTTC
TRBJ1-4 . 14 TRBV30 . CAWSGQGTNEKLFF TGTGCCTGGAGTGGCCAGGGTACTAATGAAAAACTGTTTTTT
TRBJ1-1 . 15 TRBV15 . CATSRPGQFNTEAFF TGTGCCACCAGCAGGCCCGGACAGTTTAACACTGAAGCTTTCTTT
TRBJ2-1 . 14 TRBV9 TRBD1 CASSVARGHNEQFF TGTGCCAGCAGCGTAGCGAGGGGGCACAATGAGCAGTTCTTC
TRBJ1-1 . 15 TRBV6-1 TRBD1 CASSGRDRANTEAFF TGTGCCAGCAGTGGAAGGGACAGGGCGAACACTGAAGCTTTCTTT
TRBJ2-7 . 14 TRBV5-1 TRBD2 CASSLTSGSYEQYF TGCGCCAGCAGCTTGACTAGCGGCTCCTACGAGCAGTACTTC
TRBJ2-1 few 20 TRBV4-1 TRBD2 CASSQDRLAGAPPDWNEQFF TGCGCCAGCAGCCAAGACCGACTAGCGGGAGCCCCGCCCGATTGGAATGAGCAGTTCTTC
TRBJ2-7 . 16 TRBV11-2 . CASSLDPIPGAYEQYF TGTGCCAGCAGCTTAGATCCAATCCCAGGGGCCTACGAGCAGTACTTC
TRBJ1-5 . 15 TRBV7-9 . CASSYGQFSNQPQHF TGTGCCAGCAGTTATGGACAGTTTAGCAATCAGCCCCAGCATTTT
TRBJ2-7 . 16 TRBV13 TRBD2 CASSTGLAEPLGEQYF TGTGCCAGCAGCACGGGACTAGCGGAACCCCTCGGGGAGCAGTACTTC
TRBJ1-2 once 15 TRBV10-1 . CASIQTDWEGYGYTF TGCGCCAGCATCCAGACCGACTGGGAGGGCTATGGCTACACCTTC
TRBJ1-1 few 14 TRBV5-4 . CASSFPGKNTEAFF TGTGCCAGCAGCTTCCCAGGGAAGAACACTGAAGCTTTCTTT
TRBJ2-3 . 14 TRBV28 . CASHTGFGTDTQYF TGTGCCAGCCACACAGGGTTTGGCACAGATACGCAGTATTTT
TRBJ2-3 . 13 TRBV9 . CASSVATADTQYF TGTGCCAGCAGCGTAGCTACAGCAGATACGCAGTATTTT
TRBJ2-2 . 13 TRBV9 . CASSAEDTGELFF TGTGCCAGCAGCGCAGAGGACACCGGGGAGCTGTTTTTT
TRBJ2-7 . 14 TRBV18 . CASSHSLKFNEQYF TGTGCCAGCTCGCATAGCCTTAAGTTCAACGAGCAGTACTTC
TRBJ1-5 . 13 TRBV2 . CASKERQNQPQHF TGTGCCAGCAAAGAGAGACAGAATCAGCCCCAGCATTTT
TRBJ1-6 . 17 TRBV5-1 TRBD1 CASSPQTGGLGNSPLHF TGCGCCAGCAGCCCCCAAACAGGGGGCTTGGGTAATTCACCCCTCCACTTT
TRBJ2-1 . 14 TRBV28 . CASSLQGSHNEQFF TGTGCCAGCAGTTTACAGGGGTCCCACAATGAGCAGTTCTTC
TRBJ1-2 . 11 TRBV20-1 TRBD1 CSHRGLHGYTF TGCAGCCACAGGGGGCTTCATGGCTACACCTTC
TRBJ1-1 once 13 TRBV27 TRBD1 CASSRQGNTEAFF TGTGCCAGCAGTAGACAGGGGAACACTGAAGCTTTCTTT
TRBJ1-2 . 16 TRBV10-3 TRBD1 CAISESSQGANYGYTF TGTGCCATCAGTGAGTCGAGCCAGGGGGCTAACTATGGCTACACCTTC
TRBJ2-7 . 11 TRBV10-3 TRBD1 CAISGTGGEYF TGTGCCATCAGTGGGACAGGGGGCGAGTACTTC
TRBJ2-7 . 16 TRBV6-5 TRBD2 CASSYWERGSSYEQYF TGTGCCAGCAGTTACTGGGAGCGGGGGAGCTCCTACGAGCAGTACTTC
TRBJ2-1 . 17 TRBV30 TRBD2 CATTKGSGTSGRSEQFF TGTGCCACCACTAAGGGATCCGGGACTAGCGGGAGGTCTGAGCAGTTCTTC
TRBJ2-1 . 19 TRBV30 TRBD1 CAWGAPRGRDSKYYNEQFF TGTGCCTGGGGGGCCCCACGAGGTCGGGACAGTAAATACTACAATGAGCAGTTCTTC
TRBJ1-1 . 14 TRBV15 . CATSRVGAATEAFF TGTGCCACCAGCAGAGTGGGGGCGGCGACTGAAGCTTTCTTT
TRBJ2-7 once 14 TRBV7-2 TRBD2 CASSLSGVSYEQYF TGTGCCAGCAGCCTCAGCGGGGTTTCCTACGAGCAGTACTTC
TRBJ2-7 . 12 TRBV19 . CASSQQGYEQYF TGTGCCAGTAGTCAACAGGGATACGAGCAGTACTTC
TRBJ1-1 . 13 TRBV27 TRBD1 CASRGQSVTEAFF TGTGCCAGCAGGGGACAGAGTGTCACTGAAGCTTTCTTT
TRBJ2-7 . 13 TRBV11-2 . CASILDSMGEQYF TGTGCCAGCATCTTGGACTCGATGGGCGAGCAGTACTTC
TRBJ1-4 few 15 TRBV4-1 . CASSQGGRGSEKLFF TGCGCCAGCAGCCAGGGGGGGCGAGGTAGTGAAAAACTGTTTTTT
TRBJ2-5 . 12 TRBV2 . CASSESSWTQYF TGTGCCAGCAGTGAGAGTTCTTGGACCCAGTACTTC
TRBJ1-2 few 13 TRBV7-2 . CASSLAEGSGYTF TGTGCCAGCAGCTTAGCCGAGGGATCTGGCTACACCTTC
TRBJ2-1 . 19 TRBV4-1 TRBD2 CASSGGGLAGDSSYNEQFF TGCGCCAGCAGCGGGGGTGGACTAGCCGGCGACAGCTCCTACAATGAGCAGTTCTTC
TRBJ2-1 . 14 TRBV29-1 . CSVGGPGLLNEQFF TGCAGCGTTGGGGGCCCCGGGTTACTCAATGAGCAGTTCTTC
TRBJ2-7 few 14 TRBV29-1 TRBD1 CSVRGQGRTYEQYF TGCAGCGTCCGCGGACAGGGGAGGACCTACGAGCAGTACTTC
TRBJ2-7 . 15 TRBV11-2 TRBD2 CASSSRAGGPYEQYF TGTGCCAGCAGCTCCCGAGCGGGGGGCCCCTACGAGCAGTACTTC
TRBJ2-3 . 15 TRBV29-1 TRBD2 CSAYTSGGSTDTQYF TGCAGCGCCTATACTAGCGGGGGTAGCACAGATACGCAGTATTTT
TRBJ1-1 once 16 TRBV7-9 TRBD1 CASSASSFGTVTEAFF TGTGCCAGCAGCGCATCCTCCTTTGGGACAGTAACTGAAGCTTTCTTT
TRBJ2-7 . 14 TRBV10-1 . CASSDPSSSYEQYF TGCGCCAGCAGTGACCCGTCGAGCTCCTACGAGCAGTACTTC
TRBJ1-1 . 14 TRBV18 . CASSGGTLNTEAFF TGTGCCAGCTCAGGGGGGACCCTGAACACTGAAGCTTTCTTT
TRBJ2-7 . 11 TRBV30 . CAWRDSYEQYF TGTGCCTGGAGGGACTCATACGAGCAGTACTTC
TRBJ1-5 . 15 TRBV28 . CASSFYRDGNQPQHF TGTGCCAGCAGTTTTTACAGGGACGGCAATCAGCCCCAGCATTTT
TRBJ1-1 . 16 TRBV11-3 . CASSSSTVGEGTEAFF TGTGCCAGCAGCTCCTCTACGGTGGGGGAGGGTACTGAAGCTTTCTTT